Below are 5 T cell receptor beta chains sequenced from a single sample in a study of blood T cell repertoires in COVID-19. This table comes from immunoSEQ multiplex PCR, and its TCRdb copy is limited to in-frame clones, with some not included. The table lists about 150,000 clones, about four fifths of them singletons. The sequenced material came from PBMCs or T cells enriched from blood (not recorded which). The source of these receptors is a woman aged 50 to 60 with acute COVID-19.

The chain combines TRBV5-1 with TRBJ1-1; possible D gene TRBD1, 5 bases. The germline V gene encodes CDR1 SGHRS and CDR2 YFSETQ. V dropped 2 bases and J dropped 1 base, with 6 bases sitting between them. The length of the CDR3 is 13 residues. The CDR3 DNA sequence: TGCGCCAGCAGCTTCCAGGGGAACACTGAAGCTTTCTTT. It translates to CASSFQGNTEAFF.

The chain uses TRBV4-2 and TRBJ2-2, with D perhaps TRBD2 (5 bases). The CDR3 has 17 amino acids. The V gene's germline CDR1 is LGHNA and CDR2 YNFKEQ. Trimming pared 1 base from V and 0 bases from J, leaving 12 bases between. This CDR3 reads CASSQGSGHANTGELFF. The CDR3 DNA reads TGTGCCAGCAGCCAAGGGAGCGGTCACGCGAACACCGGGGAGCTGTTTTTT.

The chain couples TRBV6-2 or TRBV6-3 to TRBJ2-7, with D perhaps TRBD1 (6 bases). V was shortened by 5 bases and J by 5 bases, with 16 bases between the two germline ends. The CDR3 sequence is 14 residues long. Germline V gives CDR1 MNHEY, CDR2 SVGEGT. In DNA form, the CDR3 reads TGTGCCAGCAGTCGATCGGACAGCGGCAACGAGCAGTACTTC. Translating gives CASSRSDSGNEQYF.

This chain joins TRBV6-2 or TRBV6-3 and TRBJ2-7, with 10 positions matching TRBD1. The germline CDR1 and CDR2 sequences are MNHEY and SVGEGT. This CDR3 has 14 residues. J lost 7 bases, V lost 6 bases, and 9 bases had no gene match. The DNA for the CDR3 is TGTGCCAGCAGCGACAGGGGGCCCCGTCGGGAGCAGTACTTC. This gives the protein CASSDRGPRREQYF.

The chain joins TRBV6-2 or TRBV6-3 to TRBJ1-2; D call uncertain. This CDR3 is built from 13 residues. Trimming took 5 bases from V and 2 from J, leaving 9 bases between them. Germline lookup yields CDR1 MNHEY and CDR2 SVGEGT. The CDR3 reads CASSTTPNYGYTF. As DNA, the CDR3 is TGTGCCAGCAGTACCACACCGAACTATGGCTACACCTTC.